This T cell receptor (beta chain) comes out of a study of glioma-infiltrating T cells. Overall study results and limits: Gliomas, especially low-grade, showed above-expected tissue-blood divergence; non-neoplastic patients showed below. Tissue and blood shared very few CDR3 sequences.

This clonotype was seen more than once but under ten times. Antigen: not known. Per the germline V gene, CDR1 is MNHNS and CDR2 is SASEGT. Germline trimming cut 8 bases from V and 3 bases from J; bases unmatched to any gene: 2. The CDR3 length is 14 residues. Amplification of TCR alpha and beta CDR3 regions from RNA used iRepertoire nested multiplex PCR. One-step reverse transcription and amplification started from approximately 100-400 ng of tissue mRNA or PBMC total RNA. TCRdb re-analysed the multiplex PCR reads in MiXCR, keeping a single row per CDR3 protein. This sample yields about 140,000 distinct CDR3 sequences, of which roughly two fifths are seen a single time; over 15% belongs to the top ten.

Specimen: glioma tissue, nonneoplastic brain tissue, or PBMCs (not recorded which). V gene TRBV6-1 combines with J gene TRBJ2-3; TRBD2 agrees at 13 bases. The sequence came from a human donor with low-grade glioma or glioblastoma, undergoing nonglioma brain surgery, or in good health (not recorded which). CDR3 sequence: CASRTSGGTDTQYF. The CDR3 DNA follows: TGTGCCAGCCGGACTAGCGGGGGAACAGATACGCAGTATTTT.